The text below deals with one T cell receptor (beta chain). This specimen belongs to a study of blood T cell repertoires in COVID-19. Study-wide context: Acute-phase and convalescent COVID-19 samples originated in the United States, Italy and Spain. T cells, B-cell-depleted T cells, or PBMCs provided the cDNA or gDNA that served as material.

Here immunoSEQ multiplex PCR was the method, and the copy in TCRdb shows in-frame clones only, minus some. The sample lists a few hundred thousand clones; 75% to 85% were seen once. The germline CDR1 and CDR2 sequences are KGHSH and LQKENI. This CDR3 has 14 residues. Deletions cut 2 bases from V and 7 bases from J, with 11 bases between. The sample comprised peripheral blood. This TCR came from a human donor in a cohort sampled during active COVID-19. The chain employs TRBV18 and TRBJ1-4; tentatively, D is TRBD1 (5 bases). The CDR3: CASSPGGGGEKLFF. The CDR3, as DNA: TGTGCCAGCTCACCAGGGGGAGGTGGTGAAAAACTGTTTTTT.